This T cell receptor (beta chain) is from a study of shared clonotypes between healthy human individuals. CDR3 length equals 15 residues. The junction had 14 bases not matched to a gene; V was cut back by 5 bases and J by 7 bases. Germline values: CDR1 SGHTS, CDR2 YDEGEE. The donor cohort consisted entirely of Caucasian adults residing in Nashville, Tennessee. It was across several immunoSEQ plates that each subset's genomic DNA was evenly split. Some clones are missing from TCRdb's copy, which holds only in-frame ones; the method was immunoSEQ multiplex PCR. The table has nearly 1 million clones, more than 75% seen once.

The sequenced material came from memory CD4+ T cells sorted from blood. Documented subset: CD45RA-negative fraction. The rearrangement links TRBV5-8 to TRBJ1-2, with 7 bases fitting TRBD1. This sequence originates from a young man in good health. CDR3 amino acids: CASSRLDRVVGGYTF. Written as DNA, the CDR3 is TGTGCCAGCAGTCGACTCGACAGGGTTGTTGGTGGCTACACCTTC.